This T cell receptor (beta chain) stems from a study of cytomegalovirus exposure and HLA in healthy donors. As for the study in general: As released early, the data held roughly 85 million unique TCRs from HLA-typed donors.

It was with 60 Vbeta and 13 Jbeta primers that the PCR ran. As handled by the study authors: In a later analysis, the count reached 82 million or so unique TCR beta chains, with roughly 12 million shared. Profiling relied on immunoSEQ multiplex PCR, and the TCRdb table lists in-frame clones only, not all of them. V and J calls and clone size are copied from that table; D and trimming were computed from the DNA. Among about 140,000 clones listed, about 80% were seen once. Trimming at V came to 4 bases and at J to 7 bases, leaving 6 bases not matched to a gene. CDR1 LGHNA and CDR2 YSLEER come from the germline V gene. This CDR3 is built from 15 residues. Study results and limitations: Prior analysis indicated that the majority of TCR beta V segments exhibited productivity approximately 87% or approximately 30% of the time.

For this clone: What it recognizes is unknown.

This chain uses TRBV4-3 with TRBJ2-1; TRBD2 agrees at 11 bases. The sequence came from a middle-aged woman in good health and CMV-seronegative. The sample comprised PBMCs. CDR3 amino acids: CASSRSGGAGNEQFF. CDR3 coding DNA: TGCGCCAGCAGCCGTAGCGGGGGGGCCGGGAATGAGCAGTTCTTC.